This T cell receptor (beta chain) stems from a study of T cell changes during pregnancy in multiple sclerosis. The repertoire was sequenced with immunoSEQ multiplex PCR; TCRdb's copy has only in-frame clones and lacks some. The sample contains 65,000 to 70,000 clones, more than 85% of which appear only once. V shed 7 bases, J shed 4 bases, and the junction held 8 bases outside the gene matches. From germline, CDR1 is LNHDA and CDR2 SQIVND (reference sequence). The CDR3 has 15 amino acids. This sequence originates from a female donor with multiple sclerosis, enrolled in a pregnancy study. This chain links TRBV19 with TRBJ1-5, with 9 bases fitting TRBD1. The source material was peripheral blood, sampled in the first trimester of pregnancy. The CDR3 sequence: CASTFIGTGNQPQHF. The DNA for the CDR3 is TGTGCCAGTACCTTCATTGGGACAGGGAATCAGCCCCAGCATTTT. Full variable domain (outside the CDR3, taken from reference TRBV19 and TRBJ1-5): DGGITQSPKYLFRKEGQNVTLSCEQNLNHDAMYWYRQDPGQGLRLIYYSQIVNDFQKGDIAEGYSVSREKKESFPLTVTSAQKNPTAFYLCASTFIGTGNQPQHFGDGTRLSIL.